This T cell receptor (beta chain) was documented in a study of cytomegalovirus exposure and HLA in healthy donors. After removal of 2 bases from V and 0 bases from J, the junction contained 3 bases not matched to a gene. The CDR3 consists of 15 residues. CDR1 and CDR2 (germline): SGHTA, FQGNSA. The PCR contained 60 Vbeta and 13 Jbeta primers. Repertoires were generated with immunoSEQ multiplex PCR, while TCRdb's copy carries only in-frame clones and drops some. The sample comprises approximately 150,000 clones, roughly 70% of which are singletons, and 2.5% to 3.5% rests with the top ten. This sequence joins TRBV7-2 and TRBJ2-7; 8 bases match TRBD2. The TCR originated in a male donor in good health and CMV-seronegative. The sample consisted of PBMCs. Written as DNA, the CDR3 is TGTGCCAGCAGCTTAAAGCGGGGGAGCTCCTACGAGCAGTACTTC. The encoded protein is CASSLKRGSSYEQYF.